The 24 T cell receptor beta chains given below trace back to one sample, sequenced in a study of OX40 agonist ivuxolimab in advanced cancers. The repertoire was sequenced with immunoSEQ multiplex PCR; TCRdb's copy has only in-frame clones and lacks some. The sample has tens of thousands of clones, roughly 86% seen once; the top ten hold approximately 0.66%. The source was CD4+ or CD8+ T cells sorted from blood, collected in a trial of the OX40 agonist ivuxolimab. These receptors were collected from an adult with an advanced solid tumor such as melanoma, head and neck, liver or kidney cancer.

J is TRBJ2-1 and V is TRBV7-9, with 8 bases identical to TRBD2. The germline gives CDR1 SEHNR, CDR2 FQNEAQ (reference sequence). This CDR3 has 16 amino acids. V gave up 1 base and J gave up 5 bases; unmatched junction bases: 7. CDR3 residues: CASSLGRGGSNNEQFF. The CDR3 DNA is TGTGCCAGCAGCTTAGGTCGGGGGGGGTCCAACAATGAGCAGTTCTTC.

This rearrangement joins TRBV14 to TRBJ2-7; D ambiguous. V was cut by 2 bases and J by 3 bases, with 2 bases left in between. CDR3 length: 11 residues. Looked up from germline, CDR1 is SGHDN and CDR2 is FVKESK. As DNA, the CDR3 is TGTGCCAGCAGCCAAAGCTACGAGCAGTACTTC. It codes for CASSQSYEQYF.

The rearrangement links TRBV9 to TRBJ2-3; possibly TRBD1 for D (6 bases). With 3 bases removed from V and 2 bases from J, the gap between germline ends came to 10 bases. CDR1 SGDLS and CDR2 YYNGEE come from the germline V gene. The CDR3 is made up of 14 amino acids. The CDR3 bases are TGTGCCAGCAGCGGGTGGACAGACACAGATACGCAGTATTTT. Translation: CASSGWTDTDTQYF.

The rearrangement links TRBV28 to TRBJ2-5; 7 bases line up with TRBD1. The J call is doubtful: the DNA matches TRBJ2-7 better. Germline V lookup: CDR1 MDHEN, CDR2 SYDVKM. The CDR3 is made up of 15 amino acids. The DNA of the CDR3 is TGTGCCAGCAGTATACTCCAGCAGGGGGTCTACGAGCAGTACTTC. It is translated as CASSILQQGVYEQYF.

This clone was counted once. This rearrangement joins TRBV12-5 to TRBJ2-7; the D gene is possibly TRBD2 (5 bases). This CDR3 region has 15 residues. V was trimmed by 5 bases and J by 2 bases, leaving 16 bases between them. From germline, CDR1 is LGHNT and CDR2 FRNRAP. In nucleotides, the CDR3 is TGTGCTAGTGGTCTCACGGCCGGGGAAACCTACGAGCAGTACTTC. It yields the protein CASGLTAGETYEQYF.

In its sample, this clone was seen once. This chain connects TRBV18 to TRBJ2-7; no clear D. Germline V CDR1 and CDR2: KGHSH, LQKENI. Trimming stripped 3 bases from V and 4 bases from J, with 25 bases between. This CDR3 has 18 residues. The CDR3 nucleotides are TGTGCCAGCTCACCGCCTCTGGGTCGCATACCCTTTGTGTACGAGCAGTACTTC. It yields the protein CASSPPLGRIPFVYEQYF.

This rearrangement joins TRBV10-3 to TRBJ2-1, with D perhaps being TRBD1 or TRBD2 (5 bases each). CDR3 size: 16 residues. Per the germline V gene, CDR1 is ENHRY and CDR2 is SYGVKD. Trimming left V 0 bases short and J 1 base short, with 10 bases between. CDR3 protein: CAISESRGDSYNEQFF. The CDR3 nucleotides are TGTGCCATCAGTGAGTCGAGAGGGGATTCCTACAATGAGCAGTTCTTC.

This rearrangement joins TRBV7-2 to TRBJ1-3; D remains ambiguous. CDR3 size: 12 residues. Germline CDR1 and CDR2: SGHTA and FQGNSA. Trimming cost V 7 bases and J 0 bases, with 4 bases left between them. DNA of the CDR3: TGTGCCAGCACCCGCTCTGGAAACACCATATATTTT. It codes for CASTRSGNTIYF.

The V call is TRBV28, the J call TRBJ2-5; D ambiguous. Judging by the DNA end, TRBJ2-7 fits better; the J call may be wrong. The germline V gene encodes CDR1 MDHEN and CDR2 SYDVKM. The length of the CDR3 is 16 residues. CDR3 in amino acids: CASSLFGVPGSYEQYF. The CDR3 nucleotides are TGTGCCAGCAGTTTATTTGGGGTCCCCGGCTCCTACGAGCAGTACTTC.

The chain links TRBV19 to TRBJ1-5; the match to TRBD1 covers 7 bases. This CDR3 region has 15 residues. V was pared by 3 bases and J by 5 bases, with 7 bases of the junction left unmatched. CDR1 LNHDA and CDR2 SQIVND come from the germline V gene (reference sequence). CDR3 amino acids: CASSIWETGDQPQHF. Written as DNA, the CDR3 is TGTGCCAGTAGTATCTGGGAAACAGGGGATCAGCCCCAGCATTTT.

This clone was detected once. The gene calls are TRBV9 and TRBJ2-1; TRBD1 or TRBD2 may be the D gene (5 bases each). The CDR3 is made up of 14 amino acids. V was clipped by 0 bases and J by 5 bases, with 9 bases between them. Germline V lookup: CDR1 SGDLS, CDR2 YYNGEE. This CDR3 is CASSVDRGHNEQFF. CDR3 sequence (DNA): TGTGCCAGCAGCGTAGACCGGGGACACAATGAGCAGTTCTTC.

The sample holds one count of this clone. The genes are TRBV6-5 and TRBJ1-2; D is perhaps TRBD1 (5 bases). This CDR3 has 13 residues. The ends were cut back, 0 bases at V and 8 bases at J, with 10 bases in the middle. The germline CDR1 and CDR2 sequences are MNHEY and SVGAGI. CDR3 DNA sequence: TGTGCCAGCAGTTACTCGAGCAGGGCGGGCTACACCTTC. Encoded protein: CASSYSSRAGYTF.

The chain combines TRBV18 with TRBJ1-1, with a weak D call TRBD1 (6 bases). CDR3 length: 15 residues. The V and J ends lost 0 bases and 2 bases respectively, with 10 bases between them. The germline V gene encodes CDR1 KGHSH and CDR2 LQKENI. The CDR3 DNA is TGTGCCAGCTCACCACCCCAGGGGAGTAACACTGAAGCTTTCTTT. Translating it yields CASSPPQGSNTEAFF.

For the CDR3, the DNA is TGCGCCAGCAGCTTGGCAGGGGGCTACACCGGGGAGCTGTTTTTT. Its translation is CASSLAGGYTGELFF. This sequence joins TRBV5-1 and TRBJ2-2; 8 bases map to TRBD1. After removal of 0 bases from V and 3 bases from J, the junction contained 1 base not matched to a gene. The CDR3 spans 15 residues. CDR1 is SGHRS and CDR2 is YFSETQ in the germline V gene.

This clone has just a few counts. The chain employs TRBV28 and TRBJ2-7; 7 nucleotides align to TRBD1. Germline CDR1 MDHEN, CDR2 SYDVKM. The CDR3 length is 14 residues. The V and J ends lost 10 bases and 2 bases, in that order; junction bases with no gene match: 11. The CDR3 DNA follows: TGTGCCACAGTTCCCGGGACAGTGGCCTACGAGCAGTACTTC. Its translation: CATVPGTVAYEQYF.

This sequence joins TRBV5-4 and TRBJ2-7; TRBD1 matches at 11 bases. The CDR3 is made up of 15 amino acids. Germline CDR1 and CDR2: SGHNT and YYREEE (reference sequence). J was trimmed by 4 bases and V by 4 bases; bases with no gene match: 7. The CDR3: CASSPRGQGGYEQYF. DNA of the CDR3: TGTGCCAGCAGCCCGAGGGGACAGGGGGGATACGAGCAGTACTTC.

The CDR3 loop reads CASSAGTDRFTGELFF. The CDR3 DNA is TGTGCCAGCAGTGCCGGGACGGATCGATTTACCGGGGAGCTGTTTTTT. The chain uses TRBV9 and TRBJ2-2; TRBD1 or TRBD2 may be the D gene (5 bases each). The CDR3 contains 16 residues. The V end lost 5 bases, the J end lost 5 bases, and 19 bases lay between the germline ends. CDR1 and CDR2 from the germline V gene are SGDLS and YYNGEE.

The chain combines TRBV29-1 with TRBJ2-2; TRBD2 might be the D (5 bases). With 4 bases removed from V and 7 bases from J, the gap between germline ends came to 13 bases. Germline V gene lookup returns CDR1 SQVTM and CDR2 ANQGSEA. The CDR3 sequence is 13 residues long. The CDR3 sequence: CSVAVLENGELFF. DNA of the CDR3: TGCAGCGTTGCGGTACTAGAAAACGGGGAGCTGTTTTTT.

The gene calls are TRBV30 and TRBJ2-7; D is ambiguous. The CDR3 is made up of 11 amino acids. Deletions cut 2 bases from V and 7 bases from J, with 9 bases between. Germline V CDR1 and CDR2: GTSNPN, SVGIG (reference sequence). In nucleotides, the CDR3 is TGTGCCTGGAGTTATTTCTATGAGCAGTACTTC. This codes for CAWSYFYEQYF.

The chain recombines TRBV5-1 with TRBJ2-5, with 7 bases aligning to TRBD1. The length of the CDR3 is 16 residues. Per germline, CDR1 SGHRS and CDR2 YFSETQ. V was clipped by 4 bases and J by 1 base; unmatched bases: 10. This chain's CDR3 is CASSTSTGTFQETQYF. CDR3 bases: TGCGCCAGCAGCACATCGACAGGGACCTTCCAAGAGACCCAGTACTTC.

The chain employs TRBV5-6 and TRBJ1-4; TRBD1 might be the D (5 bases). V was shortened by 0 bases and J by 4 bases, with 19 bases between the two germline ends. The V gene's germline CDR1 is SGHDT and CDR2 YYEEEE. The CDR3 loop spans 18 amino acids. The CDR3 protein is CASSLEGWARGDNEKLFF. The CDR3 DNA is TGTGCCAGCAGCTTGGAGGGCTGGGCCCGGGGGGATAATGAAAAACTGTTTTTT.

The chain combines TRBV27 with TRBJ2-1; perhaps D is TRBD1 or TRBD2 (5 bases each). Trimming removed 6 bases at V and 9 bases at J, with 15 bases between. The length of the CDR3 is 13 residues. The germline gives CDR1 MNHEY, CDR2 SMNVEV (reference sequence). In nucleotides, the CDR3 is TGTGCCAGCAGGCCGGGACCGATGGGTGAGCAGTTCTTC. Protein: CASRPGPMGEQFF.

The CDR3: CASSARDEQFF. The CDR3 DNA sequence: TGTGCCAGCAGTGCCCGGGATGAGCAGTTCTTC. This chain links TRBV25-1 with TRBJ2-1; D not certain. CDR3 length: 11 amino acids. V was clipped by 4 bases and J by 8 bases, with 6 bases between them. CDR1 is MGHDK, CDR2 SYGVNS, per germline.

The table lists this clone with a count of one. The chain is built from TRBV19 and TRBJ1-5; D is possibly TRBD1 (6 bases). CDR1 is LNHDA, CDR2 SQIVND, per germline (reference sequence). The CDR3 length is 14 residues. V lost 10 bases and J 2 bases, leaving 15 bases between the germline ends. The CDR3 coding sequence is TGTGCCACCACACAGGGTGGTGGCAATCAGCCCCAGCATTTT. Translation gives CATTQGGGNQPQHF.